The subject of this entry is one T cell receptor beta chain. The ends lost 5 bases at V and 7 bases at J; junction bases unmatched: 9. Germline V gene lookup returns CDR1 SSHAT and CDR2 FNYEAQ (reference sequence). This CDR3 contains 14 residues. Amplification used 60 Vbeta primers and 13 Jbeta primers. Libraries were prepared by immunoSEQ multiplex PCR; TCRdb keeps only in-frame clonotypes and omits some of them. The sample lists about 130,000 clones; roughly 70% were seen once. This specimen belongs to a study of cytomegalovirus exposure and HLA in healthy donors. The sequenced sample was PBMCs. This clonotype was obtained from a middle-aged man in good health and CMV-seronegative. The chain links TRBV7-7 to TRBJ2-5; 8 nucleotides match TRBD2. The CDR3 protein is CASSLGLADGTQYF. CDR3 nucleotide sequence: TGTGCCAGCAGCCTAGGACTAGCTGACGGGACCCAGTACTTC.